This T cell receptor beta chain was sequenced for a study of cytomegalovirus exposure and HLA in healthy donors. Findings of the study overall: Some segments of the V type, notably TRBV6-2 and TRBV6-3, were excluded as indistinguishable. The study reported that TCR beta sequences accurately predicted HLA-A and HLA-B alleles in most subjects.

In germline, CDR1 is KGHSH, CDR2 LQKENI. V gave up 3 bases and J gave up 6 bases; unmatched junction bases: 5. The CDR3 has 14 residues. Both 60 Vbeta primers and 13 Jbeta primers went into the PCR. In the original analysis: Unique TCR beta chains numbered approximately 80 million in a later analysis, with roughly 9.9 million shared. This table comes from immunoSEQ multiplex PCR, and its TCRdb copy is limited to in-frame clones, with some not included. V and J calls plus clone size are reproduced from that table; the DNA served to infer D and trimming. Here the sample spans about 110,000 clones, 60% to 75% being singletons. Concerning this clone: Its matching antigen is unknown.

This sequence was found in a man aged 25 to 45 in good health and CMV-seronegative. The rearrangement uses TRBV18 and TRBJ2-1, with 7 nucleotides matching TRBD1. Material for sequencing was PBMCs. The CDR3 sequence is CASSPNTGANEQFF. DNA for the CDR3: TGTGCCAGCTCACCGAATACAGGGGCCAATGAGCAGTTCTTC.